The 16 T cell receptor beta chains below were found in one sample sequenced in a study of blood T cell repertoires in COVID-19. Produced via immunoSEQ multiplex PCR; TCRdb's table is partial and in-frame only. In the table there are 50,000 to 70,000 clones, just over 85% of which are singletons. Sample: peripheral blood. These receptors came from a man aged 60 to 75 with acute or convalescent COVID-19.

The V and J genes are TRBV28 and TRBJ2-1; 13 nucleotides line up with TRBD2. Germline V CDR1 and CDR2: MDHEN, SYDVKM. Germline trimming cut 7 bases from V and 6 bases from J; bases unmatched to any gene: 6. The CDR3 consists of 15 residues. CDR3 loop: CASTQGTSGANEQFF. DNA for the CDR3: TGTGCCAGCACCCAAGGGACTAGCGGGGCCAATGAGCAGTTCTTC.

This clone was recorded a few times. The chain's CDR3 is CASSRTAWNTEAFF. The CDR3 nucleotides read TGTGCCAGCAGTCGGACAGCCTGGAACACTGAAGCTTTCTTT. The chain couples TRBV7-3 to TRBJ1-1, with D perhaps matching TRBD1 (6 bases). From germline, CDR1 is SGHTA and CDR2 FQGTGA. Between the trimmed V and J ends, which lost 6 bases and 1 base, there was a span of 12 bases. The CDR3 spans 14 residues.

The chain uses TRBV5-1 and TRBJ2-1, with 8 bases aligning to TRBD2. V was pared by 2 bases and J by 0 bases, with 10 bases of the junction left unmatched. CDR3 length equals 18 residues. Germline V gene sequence: CDR1 SGHRS, CDR2 YFSETQ. CDR3 loop: CASSFVTSGRSSYNEQFF. The CDR3 DNA is TGCGCCAGCAGCTTTGTTACTAGCGGAAGAAGCTCCTACAATGAGCAGTTCTTC.

The V and J genes are TRBV2 and TRBJ2-7, with 7 bases fitting TRBD2. The CDR3 has 14 amino acids. V was pared by 10 bases and J by 0 bases, with 9 bases of the junction left unmatched. Germline values: CDR1 SNHLY, CDR2 FYNNEI. CDR3 coding DNA: TGTGCCACTCAGGGAGGGCGCAGCTCCTACGAGCAGTACTTC. It codes for CATQGGRSSYEQYF.

This clone was observed a handful of times. This chain uses TRBV7-9 with TRBJ2-1; 11 bases fit TRBD2. The CDR3 contains 17 residues. J gave up 7 bases and V 4 bases, and 12 bases lay outside the gene matches. Per germline, CDR1 SEHNR and CDR2 FQNEAQ (reference sequence). The CDR3 DNA is TGTGCCAGCAGCTATAGACTAGCGGGAACTTTGGGAAATGAGCAGTTCTTC. This sequence encodes CASSYRLAGTLGNEQFF.

The chain has TRBV19 and TRBJ2-7; D possibly corresponds to TRBD2 (6 bases). Trimming pared 1 base from V and 2 bases from J, leaving 15 bases between. This CDR3 is built from 16 residues. Germline V lookup: CDR1 LNHDA, CDR2 SQIVND (reference sequence). The CDR3 sequence: CASSIAEGSHPYEQYF. The CDR3 DNA is TGTGCCAGTAGTATAGCGGAGGGGTCACATCCCTACGAGCAGTACTTC.

The rearrangement joins TRBV11-2 to TRBJ1-1; TRBD1 is a possible D gene (5 bases). V shed 5 bases and J shed 3 bases, with 22 bases lying between them. CDR1 and CDR2 (germline): SGHAT, FQNNGV. The CDR3 runs 17 residues. The CDR3 region is CASSRTGTFIRHTEAFF. Written as DNA, the CDR3 is TGTGCCAGCAGCCGCACCGGGACTTTTATCCGCCACACTGAAGCTTTCTTT.

This clone was counted many times. V and J are TRBV5-5 and TRBJ2-7; 9 bases match TRBD1. Germline-derived CDR1 and CDR2 are SGHKS and YYEKEE (reference sequence). The junction had 9 bases not matched to a gene; V was cut back by 0 bases and J by 2 bases. The length of the CDR3 is 17 residues. The CDR3 bases are TGTGCCAGCAGCTTGGCCCCGGGACAGGGAAATACCTACGAGCAGTACTTC. Encoded protein: CASSLAPGQGNTYEQYF.

The chain employs TRBV28 and TRBJ2-1; D might be TRBD1 (5 bases). CDR1 and CDR2 (germline): MDHEN, SYDVKM. Trimming stripped 5 bases from V and 14 bases from J, with 13 bases between. The CDR3 sequence is 11 residues long. The CDR3 coding sequence is TGTGCCAGCAGTCCTCAAGGGGTAAAGTTCTTC. It is translated as CASSPQGVKFF.

The chain combines TRBV7-3 with TRBJ1-1; possibly TRBD1 for D (5 bases). The germline V gene has CDR1 SGHTA and CDR2 FQGTGA. This CDR3 contains 13 residues. V dropped 4 bases and J dropped 6 bases, with 12 bases sitting between them. CDR3 nucleotides: TGTGCCAGCAGCTCCTACAGGACACCTGAAGCTTTCTTT. Protein: CASSSYRTPEAFF.

This clone was recorded a few times. V gene TRBV6-6 combines with J gene TRBJ1-5, with D maybe TRBD1 (5 bases). Germline values: CDR1 MNHNY, CDR2 SVGAGI (reference sequence). Deletions cut 2 bases from V and 4 bases from J, with 12 bases between. CDR3 length equals 15 residues. In DNA, the CDR3 is TGTGCCAGCAGTTACGGGAGGGACCATAATCAGCCCCAGCATTTT. As protein: CASSYGRDHNQPQHF.

The table lists this clone with a count of one. The V call is TRBV5-1, the J call TRBJ1-2; D is undetermined. The CDR3 covers 13 residues. Looked up from germline, CDR1 is SGHRS and CDR2 is YFSETQ. V was cut by 4 bases and J by 2 bases, with 9 bases left in between. The CDR3 region is CASSPGVNYGYTF. The CDR3 bases are TGCGCCAGCAGCCCCGGTGTAAACTATGGCTACACCTTC.

This clone was recorded at least ten times. The chain links TRBV7-2 to TRBJ1-2; D perhaps matches TRBD1 (5 bases). The CDR3 contains 15 residues. Germline V gene sequence: CDR1 SGHTA, CDR2 FQGNSA. V was cut by 1 base and J by 4 bases, with 13 bases left in between. The CDR3 here is CASSLGGGVIYGYTF. The CDR3 region has the DNA TGTGCCAGCAGCTTAGGAGGAGGGGTCATCTATGGCTACACCTTC.

The chain uses TRBV3-1 (or the pseudogene TRBV3-2) and TRBJ1-1; 9 positions agree with TRBD1. CDR1 is LGHDT, CDR2 YNNKEL, per germline (reference sequence). The length of the CDR3 is 16 residues. Germline trimming cut 3 bases from V and 5 bases from J; bases unmatched to any gene: 10. CDR3 region: CASSQALGTGWTEAFF. In DNA form, the CDR3 reads TGTGCCAGCAGCCAGGCCCTCGGGACAGGGTGGACTGAAGCTTTCTTT.

CDR3 in amino acids: CASFGGPGAQSTDTQYF. For the CDR3, the DNA is TGTGCCAGCTTCGGGGGTCCAGGAGCGCAAAGCACAGATACGCAGTATTTT. This rearrangement joins TRBV21-1 to TRBJ2-3; the table's D call TRBD2 went unverified against the DNA. TRBV21-1 is a pseudogene locus. The CDR3 has 17 amino acids.

By its share, this clone is medium-sized (0.01 to 0.1%). J is TRBJ1-3 and V is TRBV7-9; D perhaps matches TRBD1 (5 bases). Germline CDR1 SEHNR, CDR2 FQNEAQ (reference sequence). V was clipped by 1 base and J by 4 bases, with 11 bases between them. This CDR3 region has 15 residues. The CDR3, as DNA: TGTGCCAGCAGCTTAGGACAGCCCGGGGGAAACACCATATATTTT. Translating gives CASSLGQPGGNTIYF.